What follows are 15 T cell receptor beta chains derived from one specimen sequenced in a study of shared clonotypes between healthy human individuals. TCRdb's table, derived via immunoSEQ multiplex PCR, lists solely in-frame clones and lacks some. The sample includes under 2.5 million clones, roughly 90% of them seen just once. Sequencing was carried out using naive CD4+ T cells from PBMCs. Subset in this sample: CD45RA+ positively selected. These receptor sequences come from a man younger than 35 in good health. Some clones in this sample may be carry-over from other donors' samples.

This clone was seen just once. This chain joins TRBV19 and TRBJ1-5, with D maybe TRBD1 (5 bases). The ends were cut back, 2 bases at V and 4 bases at J, with 15 bases in the middle. Per germline, CDR1 LNHDA and CDR2 SQIVND (reference sequence). This CDR3 spans 16 amino acids. The CDR3 DNA follows: TGTGCCAGTAGTATACTCTCGGGGCGGGGGAATCAGCCCCAGCATTTT. Protein: CASSILSGRGNQPQHF.

The chain joins TRBV9 to TRBJ2-1, with TRBD2 identical over 7 bases. This CDR3 contains 16 residues. CDR1 is SGDLS, CDR2 YYNGEE, per germline. Trimming removed 7 bases from V and 4 bases from J; junction bases left unmatched: 14. CDR3 loop: CASSKKLREGYNEQFF. DNA for the CDR3: TGTGCCAGCTCAAAAAAACTCAGGGAGGGTTACAATGAGCAGTTCTTC.

This chain joins TRBV6-6 and TRBJ2-1; TRBD2 matches 10 bases. V lost 3 bases, J lost 9 bases, and 8 bases stayed unmatched. The CDR3 is 15 residues long. Looked up from germline, CDR1 is MNHNY and CDR2 is SVGAGI (reference sequence). CDR3 residues: CASSYRVSSGSEQFF. The CDR3 nucleotides read TGTGCCAGCAGTTATCGGGTTTCTAGCGGGAGTGAGCAGTTCTTC.

Written as DNA, the CDR3 is TGTGCCAGTCTGAGGCCGATGAACACTGAAGCTTTCTTT. It encodes CASLRPMNTEAFF. The chain joins TRBV28 to TRBJ1-1; D gene unclear. CDR3 length: 13 residues. V gave up 9 bases and J gave up 0 bases, with 11 bases separating them. Germline lookup yields CDR1 MDHEN and CDR2 SYDVKM.

The chain employs TRBV7-9 and TRBJ2-3, with D perhaps given as TRBD1 or TRBD2 (5 bases each). Germline CDR1 and CDR2: SEHNR and FQNEAQ (reference sequence). This CDR3 is built from 17 residues. The V and J ends lost 1 base and 4 bases respectively, with 18 bases between them. CDR3 coding DNA: TGTGCCAGCAGCTTAGGAGTCGGGGCTAGGTGGGCAGATACGCAGTATTTT. It yields the protein CASSLGVGARWADTQYF. The variable domain in full, with the rest retrieved from reference TRBV7-9 and TRBJ2-3, is DTGVSQNPRHKITKRGQNVTFRCDPISEHNRLYWYRQTLGQGPEFLTYFQNEAQLEKSRLLSDRFSAERPKGSFSTLEIQRTEQGDSAMYLCASSLGVGARWADTQYFGPGTRLTVL.

The V call is TRBV7-9, the J call TRBJ2-4; TRBD1 might be the D (6 bases). Germline CDR1 SEHNR, CDR2 FQNEAQ (reference sequence). V lost 6 bases, J lost 11 bases, and 14 bases lay in between. CDR3 length equals 12 residues. In nucleotides, the CDR3 is TGTGCCAGCAGTACGACCCGACAGGTTCAGTACTTC. It codes for CASSTTRQVQYF.

The chain combines TRBV28 with TRBJ2-5; D not certain. The better agreement between TRBJ2-7 and the DNA end casts doubt on the J call. This CDR3 region has 12 residues. The germline CDR1 and CDR2 sequences are MDHEN and SYDVKM. The CDR3 DNA follows: TGTGCCAGCAGTCCCTCATCCTACGAGCAGTACTTC. Translation: CASSPSSYEQYF.

DNA for the CDR3: TGTGCCAGCAGCTCACGGGGAGGATTCACTGAAGCTTTCTTT. This sequence encodes CASSSRGGFTEAFF. The chain links TRBV9 to TRBJ1-1, with no clear D. V lost 4 bases to trimming and J lost 4 bases, with 14 bases between them. The length of the CDR3 is 14 residues. Germline assignment: CDR1 SGDLS and CDR2 YYNGEE.

This chain uses TRBV30 with TRBJ1-4, with 8 bases fitting TRBD1. Germline V CDR1 and CDR2: GTSNPN, SVGIG (reference sequence). V was clipped by 2 bases and J by 9 bases; unmatched bases: 2. The CDR3 has 12 residues. The CDR3 loop is CAWSRQGQKLFF. The DNA for the CDR3 is TGTGCCTGGAGTAGACAGGGGCAAAAACTGTTTTTT.

V and J are TRBV7-8 and TRBJ2-5; 8 bases match TRBD1. V gave up 5 bases and J gave up 1 base; unmatched junction bases: 9. This CDR3 region has 16 residues. Per germline, CDR1 SGHVS and CDR2 FQNEAQ. CDR3 protein: CASSAPGTGFQETQYF. The CDR3 DNA sequence: TGTGCCAGCAGCGCACCCGGGACAGGCTTCCAAGAGACCCAGTACTTC.

The gene calls are TRBV5-5 and TRBJ1-4; D is ambiguous. Trimming took 4 bases from V and 5 from J, leaving 15 bases between them. This CDR3 contains 15 residues. Germline lookup yields CDR1 SGHKS and CDR2 YYEKEE (reference sequence). The CDR3 bases are TGTGCCAGCAGCCGCACAACAGTTCCCAATGAAAAACTGTTTTTT. Residues: CASSRTTVPNEKLFF.

Of note for this clone: The sample has other DNA sequences that encode this CDR3 too. The chain recombines TRBV5-1 with TRBJ2-3; the D is unclear. Per the germline V gene, CDR1 is SGHRS and CDR2 is YFSETQ. The CDR3 runs to 12 residues. V lost 4 bases, J lost 5 bases, and 8 bases lay in between. The CDR3 spells CASSPDGDTQYF. DNA for the CDR3: TGCGCCAGCAGCCCGGACGGAGATACGCAGTATTTT.

The count of this clone is one. The chain has TRBV7-3 and TRBJ1-1; 9 nucleotides match TRBD1. The germline CDR1 and CDR2 sequences are SGHTA and FQGTGA. V gave up 5 bases and J gave up 0 bases; unmatched junction bases: 7. The CDR3 runs 16 residues. CDR3 amino acids: CASSRTGDALNTEAFF. The CDR3 coding sequence is TGTGCCAGCAGCCGGACAGGGGACGCACTGAACACTGAAGCTTTCTTT.

This clone has only one observation. The gene calls are TRBV6-5 and TRBJ2-7; 8 nucleotides align to TRBD1. The CDR3 has 16 amino acids. With 0 bases clipped from V and 6 bases from J, the junction kept 10 bases outside the gene matches. CDR1 MNHEY and CDR2 SVGAGI come from the germline V gene. CDR3: CASSYSRSRGLFEQYF. The CDR3 coding sequence is TGTGCCAGCAGTTACTCAAGGAGCAGGGGGCTGTTCGAGCAGTACTTC.

The chain uses TRBV5-4 and TRBJ2-2, with TRBD1 matching 7 bases. Trimming removed 3 bases from V and 1 base from J; junction bases left unmatched: 9. This CDR3 region has 17 residues. Germline values: CDR1 SGHNT, CDR2 YYREEE (reference sequence). The CDR3 nucleotides read TGTGCCAGCAGCTGGGAATGGGGACAGAAGAACACCGGGGAGCTGTTTTTT. This sequence encodes CASSWEWGQKNTGELFF.